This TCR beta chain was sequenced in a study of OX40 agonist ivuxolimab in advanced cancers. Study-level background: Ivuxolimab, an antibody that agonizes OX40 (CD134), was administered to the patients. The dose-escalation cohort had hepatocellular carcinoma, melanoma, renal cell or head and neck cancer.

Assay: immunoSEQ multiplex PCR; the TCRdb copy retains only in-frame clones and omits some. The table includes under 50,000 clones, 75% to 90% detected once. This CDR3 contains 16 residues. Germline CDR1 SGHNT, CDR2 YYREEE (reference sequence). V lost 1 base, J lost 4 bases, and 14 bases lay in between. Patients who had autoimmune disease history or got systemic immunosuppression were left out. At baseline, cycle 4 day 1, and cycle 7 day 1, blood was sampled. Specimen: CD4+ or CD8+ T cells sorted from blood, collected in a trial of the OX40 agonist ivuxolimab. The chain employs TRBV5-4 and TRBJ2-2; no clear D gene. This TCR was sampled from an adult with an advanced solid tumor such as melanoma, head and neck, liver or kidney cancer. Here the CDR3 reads CASSLRVATGTGELFF. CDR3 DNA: TGTGCCAGCAGCTTGCGGGTAGCTACGGGCACCGGGGAGCTGTTTTTT.